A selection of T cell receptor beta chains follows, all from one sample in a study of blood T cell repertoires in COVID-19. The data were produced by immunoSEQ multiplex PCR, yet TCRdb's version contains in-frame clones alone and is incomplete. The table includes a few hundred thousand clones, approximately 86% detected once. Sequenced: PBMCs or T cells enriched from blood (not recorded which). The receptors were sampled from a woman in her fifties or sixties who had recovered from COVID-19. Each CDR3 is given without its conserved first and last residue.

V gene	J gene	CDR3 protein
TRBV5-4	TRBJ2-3	ASSLGTITGDTQY
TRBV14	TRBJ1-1	ASRLGTGGTEAF
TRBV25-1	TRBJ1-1	ASSDRVMTGLGNTEAF
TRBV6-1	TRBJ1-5	ASSVQPEGQPQH
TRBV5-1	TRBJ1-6	ASSLAFGQGSNSPLH
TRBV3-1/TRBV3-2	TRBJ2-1	ASSQAVAEQF
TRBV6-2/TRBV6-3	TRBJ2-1	ASSPERGSYNEQF
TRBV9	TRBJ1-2	ASSPWEGNYGYT
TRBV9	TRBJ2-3	ASTPRFGGGDADTQY
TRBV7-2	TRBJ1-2	ASSPGGTGGYGYT
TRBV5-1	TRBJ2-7	ASSLDSGFNEQY
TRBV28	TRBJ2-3	ASSFRGTGLTDTQY
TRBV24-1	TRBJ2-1	ATSDPTSGGFNEQF
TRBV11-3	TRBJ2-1	ASSTQTSSYNEQF
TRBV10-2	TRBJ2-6	ASWGDRDPAGANVLT
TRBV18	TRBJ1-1	ASSGQGVTEAF
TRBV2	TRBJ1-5	ASSGKGAGNQPQH
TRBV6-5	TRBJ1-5	ASSSTGPTQPQH
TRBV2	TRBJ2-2	ASSQAGARTLAGELF
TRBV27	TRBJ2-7	ASSSFRGSYEQY
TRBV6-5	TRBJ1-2	ASSFPGQGAYGYT
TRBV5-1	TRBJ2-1	ASSLWGSGVNSNHGDEQF
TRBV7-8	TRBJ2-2	ASSLRTSGGPNTGELF
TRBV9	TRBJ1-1	ASSVGSGGFTEAF
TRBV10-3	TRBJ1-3	ASGGQSGNTIY
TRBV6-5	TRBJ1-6	ASRAGDSPYSPLH
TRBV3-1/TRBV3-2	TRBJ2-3	ASSRSAGASDTQY
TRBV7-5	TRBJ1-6	ARADRVDSPLH
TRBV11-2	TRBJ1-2	ASSPNQGSYGYT
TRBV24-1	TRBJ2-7	ATSDPGQPYEQY
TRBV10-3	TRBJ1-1	AISDNRGGRNTEAF
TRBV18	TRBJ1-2	ASSPEGANYGYT
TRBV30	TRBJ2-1	AWSVRQGFYNEQF
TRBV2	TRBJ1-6	ASKGTGGSPLH
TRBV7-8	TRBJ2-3	ASSPTRGTDTQY
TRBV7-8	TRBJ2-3	ASSLKPHTDTQY
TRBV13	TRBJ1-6	ASSWGVSRPLH
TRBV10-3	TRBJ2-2	AIRGVGTGDTGELF
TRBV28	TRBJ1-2	ASSSGTGAGAYGYT
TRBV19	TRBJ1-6	ASSTVPNSPLH
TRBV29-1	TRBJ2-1	SVEEKSSGEQF
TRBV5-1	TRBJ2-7	ASSLDSTYEQY
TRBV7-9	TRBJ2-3	ASRSAGAITDTQY
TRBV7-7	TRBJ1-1	ASSLRQGTEAF
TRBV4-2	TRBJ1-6	ASHQGIRSPLH
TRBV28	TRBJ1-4	ASSLKVSRGSGEKLF
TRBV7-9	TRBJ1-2	ASSQQGNYGYT
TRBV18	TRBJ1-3	ASSDSQWKSSGNTIY
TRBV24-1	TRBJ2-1	ATSDPWVTSGGRTYNEQF
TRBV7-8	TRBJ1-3	ASSQGQGALEGSGNTIY
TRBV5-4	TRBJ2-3	ASSSLSGGSTDTQY
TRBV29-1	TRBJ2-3	SVPLGPGADTQY
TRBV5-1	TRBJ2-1	ASSLFYSYNEQF
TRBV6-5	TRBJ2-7	ASSYLGQATYEQY
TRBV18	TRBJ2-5	ASSSGTGEETQY
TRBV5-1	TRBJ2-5	ASSLGAAQETQY
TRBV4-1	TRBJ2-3	ASRPGLAGGPSTDTQY